This T cell receptor beta chain was found in a study of blood T cell repertoires in COVID-19 (TCRdb year 2020). About the study as a whole: Samples covering the acute and convalescent phases of COVID-19 were provided by collaborators in the United States, Italy and Spain. The samples were drawn from the first 160 participants of the ongoing ImmuneRACE study and from about 1,200 subjects provided by 6 global collaborators. The material from the prospective study consisted of cDNA or gDNA derived from T cells, B-cell-depleted T cells, or PBMCs. The dataset comprised deeply sampled blood TCRbeta repertoires from subjects exposed to, actively infected with, or recovered from COVID-19. A de-identified subject ID, COVID-19 status, age in years and sex were almost always included in the sample metadata. The repertoires were released in a freely available public database intended as a resource for research on the immune response to SARS-CoV-2. Where available, HLA class I and class II types were taken from metadata supplied by the sample provider and were not determined by assay-based typing.

TCRbeta CDR3 regions were amplified from genomic DNA by means of the immunoSEQ Assay, a bias-controlled multiplex PCR. Under the source paper's analysis protocol: The number of nucleated cells in each sample was estimated from the amplification of reference gene primers within the assay. To quantify the absolute abundance of each unique TCRbeta CDR3 rearrangement, sequence reads were collapsed and filtered. Productive Simpson clonality was computed per sample as the square root of Simpson's diversity index over productive rearrangements. This immuneACCESS table, as held by TCRdb, lists in-frame sequences with V and J called but not all clones. Of the missing ones, under half trace to an unresolved V gene in checked studies; the others have no known cause. V and J calls and clone size are copied from that table; D and trimming were computed from the DNA. In this sample the table shows around 250,000 clones, 85% to 90% of which occur a single time. Clones ranked in the top ten supply approximately 7.2% of the sample.

Whole blood was collected in K2EDTA tubes by collaborating institutions according to the institutions' own protocols. For TCRbeta analysis, collaborators shipped samples as frozen whole blood, isolated PBMCs, or DNA extracted from either of those sample types. Per the germline V gene, SGHNT is the CDR1 and YENEEA is the CDR2. Taken from cysteine to phenylalanine, the CDR3 has 14 residues. Only the CDR3 region is kept as DNA, spanning 42 bases read in frame from base 1. V is trimmed back by 4 bases and J by 3 bases, and the junction contains 3 bases that no gene match accounts for. This clone was recorded only once. Its specific antigen is unknown. It has no much larger one-base neighbor in the sample; base qualities were not kept. Overall study results and their limits: The amount of clinical and demographic metadata varied by source and participant and was provided uncurated.

The sequenced material came from peripheral blood. The clonotype originates from a woman in her seventies with active or convalescent COVID-19. The chain uses TRBV11-3 and TRBJ2-7; the central 10 bases match TRBD1. The CDR3: CASSSGTGDYEQYF. The DNA sequence is as follows: TGTGCCAGCAGCTCCGGGACAGGGGACTACGAGCAGTACTTC. Full variable domain (CDR3 extended with the reference TRBV11-3 and TRBJ2-7 proteins): EAGVVQSPRYKIIEKKQPVAFWCNPISGHNTLYWYLQNLGQGPELLIRYENEEAVDDSQLPKDRFSAERLKGVDSTLKIQPAELGDSAVYLCASSSGTGDYEQYFGPGTRLTVT.